This T cell receptor (delta chain) was captured by sequencing in a study of gamma-delta chains in newborns, infants, children. About the research overall: Polyclonal expansion of innate γδ T cells after birth follows microbial exposure.

TCRdb re-called clones from the reads using CATT. The sample carries 4,500 to 5,000 delta-chain clones, around 3% recorded once. Germline CDR1 GEAIGNYY, CDR2 EKD. This CDR3 is 19 amino acids long. V lost 0 bases, J lost 3 bases, and 6 bases stayed unmatched. This clone is categorized as medium-sized. The rearrangement uses TRDV2 and TRDJ3, with 11 bases that match TRDD3. The receptor's source is a child who was a newborn, infant or young child, either healthy, febrile or measles-vaccinated (not recorded which). The sample comprised blood. The CDR3 bases are TGTGCCTGTGACACCGTCGAATGGGGGATACGCTGGGACACCCGACAGATGTTTTTC. Translated, it gives CACDTVEWGIRWDTRQMFF.